The 8 T cell receptor beta chains reported below all come from one sample, sequenced in a study of blood T cells in healthy people across ages. A second roughly 7 to 11 cycle PCR used barcoded and J-beta primers. Using its own MiXCR run on the 5' RACE reads, TCRdb lists one record per CDR3 protein. Altogether around 780,000 distinct CDR3 sequences are present, approximately 24% being singletons, with the ten largest covering less than 3.5%. These data also formed part of another study, on T cells of mothers and their children.

The sample comprised blood. The receptors originated from a boy aged 5-17 years in good health.

The chain carries TRBV3-1 and TRBJ2-1; 7 nucleotides align to TRBD2. This CDR3 has 15 amino acids. Trimming cost V 4 bases and J 9 bases; bases outside gene matches: 12. Germline V gene lookup returns CDR1 LGHDT and CDR2 YNNKEL (reference sequence). CDR3 in amino acids: CASSPPGGIEVEQFF. Here the CDR3 DNA reads TGTGCCAGCAGCCCCCCCGGGGGGATCGAGGTTGAGCAGTTCTTC.

The chain recombines TRBV12-3 or TRBV12-4 with TRBJ2-6; no definite D call. Trimming left V 3 bases short and J 0 bases short, with 6 bases between. CDR3 length equals 15 residues. CDR3 coding DNA: TGTGCCAGCAGTTTGATCGGCTCTGGGGCCAACGTCCTGACTTTC. This translates into CASSLIGSGANVLTF.

This clonotype showed up just a few times. The gene calls are TRBV28 and TRBJ2-5; D possibly corresponds to TRBD1 (5 bases). CDR3 size: 14 residues. V was clipped by 3 bases and J by 0 bases, with 8 bases between them. Per germline, CDR1 MDHEN and CDR2 SYDVKM. The CDR3 spells CASSFPGNQETQYF. The CDR3 DNA sequence: TGTGCCAGCAGTTTTCCAGGGAACCAAGAGACCCAGTACTTC.

This clonotype has a handful of counts. This CDR3 is CASSLPGPQAYF. Written as DNA, the CDR3 is TGTGCCAGCAGTTTACCGGGACCACAGGCGTACTTC. This sequence joins TRBV2 and TRBJ2-5; either TRBD1 or TRBD2 may supply D (5 bases each). V lost 5 bases to trimming and J lost 13 bases, with 17 bases between them. The CDR3 is 12 amino acids. Germline CDR1 reads SNHLY; CDR2 reads FYNNEI. Combining the CDR3 with reference TRBV2 and TRBJ2-5 gives the whole variable domain EPEVTQTPSHQVTQMGQEVILRCVPISNHLYFYWYRQILGQKVEFLVSFYNNEISEKSEIFDDQFSVERPDGSNFTLKIRSTKLEDSAMYFCASSLPGPQAYFGPGTRLLVL.

This clonotype was picked up many times. The genes are TRBV12-3 or TRBV12-4 and TRBJ2-7; TRBD2 might be the D (5 bases). This CDR3 region has 11 residues. Trimming pared 6 bases from V and 5 bases from J, leaving 8 bases between. In DNA, the CDR3 is TGTGCCAGCAGCCCCGGGAACGAGCAGTACTTC. Translated: CASSPGNEQYF.

There are a few counts of this clonotype. V usage is TRBV3-1 and J usage is TRBJ2-5; 8 bases are a match to TRBD2. The J call may be faulty, since TRBJ2-1 better matches the DNA end. This CDR3 contains 15 residues. The germline CDR1 and CDR2 sequences are LGHDT and YNNKEL (reference sequence). CDR3: CASSHRPGRGGEQFF. DNA for the CDR3: TGTGCCAGCAGCCACCGCCCGGGTCGGGGGGGTGAGCAGTTCTTC.

Only a few counts were recorded for this clonotype. V gene TRBV6-1 combines with J gene TRBJ2-5; D not resolved. The V and J ends lost 4 bases and 2 bases respectively, with 8 bases between them. The germline gives CDR1 MNHNS, CDR2 SASEGT. The CDR3 is 13 residues long. Here the CDR3 reads CASSAILQETQYF. As DNA, the CDR3 is TGTGCCAGCAGTGCGATATTACAAGAGACCCAGTACTTC.

The chain uses TRBV15 and TRBJ2-3, with D unresolved. The germline V and J ends were trimmed by 5 bases and 2 bases, with 5 bases remaining between them. The CDR3 has 12 amino acids. The germline V gene encodes CDR1 LNHNV and CDR2 YYDKDF (reference sequence). CDR3 sequence: CATSANTDTQYF. In DNA form, the CDR3 reads TGTGCCACCAGCGCTAACACAGATACGCAGTATTTT.